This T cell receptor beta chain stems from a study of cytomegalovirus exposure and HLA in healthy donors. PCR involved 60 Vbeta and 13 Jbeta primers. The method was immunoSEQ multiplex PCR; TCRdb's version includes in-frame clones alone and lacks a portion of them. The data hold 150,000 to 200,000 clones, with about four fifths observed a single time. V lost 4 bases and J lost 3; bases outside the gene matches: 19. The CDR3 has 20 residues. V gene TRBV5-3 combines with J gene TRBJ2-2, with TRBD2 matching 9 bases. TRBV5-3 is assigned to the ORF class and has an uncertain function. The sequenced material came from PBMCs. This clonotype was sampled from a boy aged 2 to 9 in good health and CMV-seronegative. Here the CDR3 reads CARSNEVGGRAQLDTGELFF. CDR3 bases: TGTGCCAGAAGCAACGAAGTCGGCGGGAGGGCCCAATTGGACACCGGGGAGCTGTTTTTT.